The 8 T cell receptor beta chains reported below all come from one sample, sequenced in a study of cytomegalovirus exposure and HLA in healthy donors. The PCR made use of 60 Vbeta and 13 Jbeta primers. Produced via immunoSEQ multiplex PCR; TCRdb's table is partial and in-frame only. The sample lists under 250,000 clones, about 78% occurring once. Specimen: PBMCs. These receptors originate from a male donor in good health and CMV-seronegative.

This sequence joins TRBV12-5 and TRBJ2-4; a weak D match, TRBD2 (5 bases). In germline, CDR1 is LGHNT, CDR2 FRNRAP. The CDR3 contains 15 residues. Trimming left V 4 bases short and J 4 bases short, with 14 bases between. In DNA form, the CDR3 reads TGTGCTAGTGGTTCCGAAGCGGATCATAAAAACATTCAGTACTTC. This translates into CASGSEADHKNIQYF. Combining the CDR3 with reference TRBV12-5 and TRBJ2-4 gives the whole variable domain DARVTQTPRHKVTEMGQEVTMRCQPILGHNTVFWYRQTMMQGLELLAYFRNRAPLDDSGMPKDRFSAEMPDATLATLKIQPSEPRDSAVYFCASGSEADHKNIQYFGAGTRLSVL.

The rearrangement links TRBV9 to TRBJ2-1; 12 nucleotides align to TRBD2. Germline-derived CDR1 and CDR2 are SGDLS and YYNGEE. V lost 4 bases to trimming and J lost 0 bases; unmatched junction nucleotides: 5. The CDR3 length is 17 residues. Here the CDR3 reads CASSPGLAGSSYNEQFF. CDR3 bases: TGTGCCAGCAGCCCCGGACTAGCGGGGAGCTCCTACAATGAGCAGTTCTTC.

This chain uses TRBV10-3 with TRBJ2-3; 10 bases agree with TRBD2. Trimming at V came to 0 bases and at J to 4 bases, leaving 4 bases not matched to a gene. The germline V gene has CDR1 ENHRY and CDR2 SYGVKD. This CDR3 region has 16 residues. The CDR3, as DNA: TGTGCCATCAGTGAGTCCCAAAGCGGGAGGGCAGATACGCAGTATTTT. It is translated as CAISESQSGRADTQYF.

The table lists this clone with a count of one. Other nucleotide sequences in the sample specify the same CDR3. This rearrangement joins TRBV2 to TRBJ1-5; 7 nucleotides align to TRBD1. V shed 5 bases, J shed 3 bases, and the junction held 13 bases outside the gene matches. Germline CDR1 reads SNHLY; CDR2 reads FYNNEI. The CDR3 length is 17 residues. The CDR3 DNA sequence: TGTGCCAGCAGTTCCTCCGTTTACAGGGGTATCAATCAGCCCCAGCATTTT. Amino acid sequence: CASSSSVYRGINQPQHF. Drawing the rest from reference TRBV2 and TRBJ1-5, the complete variable domain is EPEVTQTPSHQVTQMGQEVILRCVPISNHLYFYWYRQILGQKVEFLVSFYNNEISEKSEIFDDQFSVERPDGSNFTLKIRSTKLEDSAMYFCASSSSVYRGINQPQHFGDGTRLSIL.

The chain recombines TRBV29-1 with TRBJ1-4; 7 bases line up with TRBD1. Germline-derived CDR1 and CDR2 are SQVTM and ANQGSEA. Trimming removed 6 bases from V and 7 bases from J; junction bases left unmatched: 5. The CDR3 is 12 residues long. The DNA for the CDR3 is TGCAGCGTGAGACAGGGAGGTGAAAAACTGTTTTTT. This encodes CSVRQGGEKLFF.

The rearrangement links TRBV19 to TRBJ2-1; 7 bases match TRBD1. There are 14 residues in the CDR3. V trimming: 5 bases; J trimming: 9 bases; junction bases outside the gene matches: 10. In germline, CDR1 is LNHDA, CDR2 SQIVND (reference sequence). In DNA, the CDR3 is TGTGCCAGTAGTCTCCGACAGGGAATCAGTGAGCAGTTCTTC. It yields the protein CASSLRQGISEQFF.

This rearrangement joins TRBV9 to TRBJ2-6; 7 positions agree with TRBD1. The CDR3 is 18 amino acids. Germline trimming cut 0 bases from V and 0 bases from J; bases unmatched to any gene: 6. Germline V gene data show CDR1 as SGDLS and CDR2 as YYNGEE. Here the CDR3 reads CASSVAGQVHSGANVLTF. DNA of the CDR3: TGTGCCAGCAGCGTAGCAGGACAGGTCCACTCTGGGGCCAACGTCCTGACTTTC.

This chain joins TRBV2 and TRBJ1-6; TRBD1 agrees at 7 bases. This CDR3 has 13 amino acids. Trimming took 10 bases from V and 9 from J; bases not matched to a gene: 9. Germline V gene lookup returns CDR1 SNHLY and CDR2 FYNNEI. CDR3 sequence reads: CATRQGTGSPLHF. The CDR3 bases are TGTGCCACGAGACAGGGAACCGGTTCACCCCTCCACTTT.